The rows below give T cell receptor beta chains drawn from one sample of a study of response to subunit inactivated influenza vaccine. TCRdb fed the RT-PCR reads into MiXCR, producing one record per CDR3 protein. The repertoire includes over 800,000 distinct CDR3 sequences, over 20% of them detected once, and about 9.4% sits in the top ten. Sequencing used PBMCs from blood, obtained roughly 5 days after vaccination. These receptors originate from a man aged 45-65 years who received an inactivated influenza vaccine. CDR3s leave out the opening cysteine and the closing phenylalanine or tryptophan.

j_call: TRBJ1-1; v_call: TRBV4-2; cdr3_aa: ASSQGGAHTEAF
j_call: TRBJ2-1; v_call: TRBV5-1; cdr3_aa: ASSSQPRGPGNEQF
j_call: TRBJ2-5; v_call: TRBV5-5; cdr3_aa: ASSLGGQISQETQY
j_call: TRBJ2-1; v_call: TRBV4-3; cdr3_aa: ASSQDSYSYNEQF
j_call: TRBJ1-1; v_call: TRBV12-3/TRBV12-4; cdr3_aa: ASSLAFNTEAF
j_call: TRBJ2-3; v_call: TRBV5-1; cdr3_aa: ASSHTGTDTQY
j_call: TRBJ1-3; v_call: TRBV4-1; cdr3_aa: ASSHPRLDTIY
j_call: TRBJ2-1; v_call: TRBV4-2; cdr3_aa: ASSQGQGGNEQF
j_call: TRBJ2-7; v_call: TRBV4-2; cdr3_aa: ASSQERGTGYYEQY
j_call: TRBJ2-5; v_call: TRBV24-1; cdr3_aa: ATSDAGTGEETQY
j_call: TRBJ1-6; v_call: TRBV20-1; cdr3_aa: SANEDTAYSPLH
j_call: TRBJ1-1; v_call: TRBV10-2; cdr3_aa: ASKGSWDWTGKSTEAF
j_call: TRBJ2-5; v_call: TRBV29-1; cdr3_aa: SVSTSGRGETQY
j_call: TRBJ2-5; v_call: TRBV11-2; cdr3_aa: ASSFAGVGETQY
j_call: TRBJ1-3; v_call: TRBV4-1; cdr3_aa: ASSQTKDREISGNTIY
j_call: TRBJ2-5; v_call: TRBV9; cdr3_aa: ASSGGLRGETQY
j_call: TRBJ1-5; v_call: TRBV15; cdr3_aa: ATSPTGPTKQPQH
j_call: TRBJ1-3; v_call: TRBV12-3/TRBV12-4; cdr3_aa: ASRQQGRTIY
j_call: TRBJ2-3; v_call: TRBV7-2; cdr3_aa: ASSFREGRDTQY
j_call: TRBJ2-6; v_call: TRBV20-1; cdr3_aa: SAQGALGANVLT
j_call: TRBJ1-3; v_call: TRBV12-3/TRBV12-4; cdr3_aa: ASGDRRFSGNTIY
j_call: TRBJ1-1; v_call: TRBV20-1; cdr3_aa: SARDNRGMRAF
j_call: TRBJ1-6; v_call: TRBV20-1; cdr3_aa: SARDPGQGSPLH
j_call: TRBJ1-4; v_call: TRBV12-3/TRBV12-4; cdr3_aa: ASSLWGGEKLF
j_call: TRBJ2-3; v_call: TRBV12-3/TRBV12-4; cdr3_aa: ASSLEGGSTDTQY
j_call: TRBJ2-1; v_call: TRBV24-1; cdr3_aa: ATSGAGLAGDNEQF
j_call: TRBJ2-7; v_call: TRBV20-1; cdr3_aa: SAETRARAREQY
j_call: TRBJ1-4; v_call: TRBV10-3; cdr3_aa: AISDRVDGKLF
j_call: TRBJ1-5; v_call: TRBV2; cdr3_aa: ASSAQVSNQPQH
j_call: TRBJ2-1; v_call: TRBV4-1; cdr3_aa: ASSPRLAGSSYNEQF
j_call: TRBJ1-4; v_call: TRBV6-1; cdr3_aa: ASRQGWEKLF
j_call: TRBJ2-3; v_call: TRBV7-2; cdr3_aa: ASRDRVADTQY
j_call: TRBJ1-2; v_call: TRBV19; cdr3_aa: ASSISTGWDGYT
j_call: TRBJ2-1; v_call: TRBV5-1; cdr3_aa: ASSLAEGTGGFEQF
j_call: TRBJ2-3; v_call: TRBV20-1; cdr3_aa: SARPPWGTDTQY
j_call: TRBJ2-5; v_call: TRBV20-1; cdr3_aa: SATKTSFETQY
j_call: TRBJ2-1; v_call: TRBV5-1; cdr3_aa: ASSRGVAGLNNEQF
j_call: TRBJ2-5; v_call: TRBV24-1; cdr3_aa: ATSGSHLETQY
j_call: TRBJ2-7; v_call: TRBV20-1; cdr3_aa: SARDLLGRGRASYEQY
j_call: TRBJ2-7; v_call: TRBV4-2; cdr3_aa: ASSQDEGYRTYEQY
j_call: TRBJ2-7; v_call: TRBV7-3; cdr3_aa: ASSLTYTLSRSSSYEQY
j_call: TRBJ2-7; v_call: TRBV2; cdr3_aa: ASIRTAPYEQY